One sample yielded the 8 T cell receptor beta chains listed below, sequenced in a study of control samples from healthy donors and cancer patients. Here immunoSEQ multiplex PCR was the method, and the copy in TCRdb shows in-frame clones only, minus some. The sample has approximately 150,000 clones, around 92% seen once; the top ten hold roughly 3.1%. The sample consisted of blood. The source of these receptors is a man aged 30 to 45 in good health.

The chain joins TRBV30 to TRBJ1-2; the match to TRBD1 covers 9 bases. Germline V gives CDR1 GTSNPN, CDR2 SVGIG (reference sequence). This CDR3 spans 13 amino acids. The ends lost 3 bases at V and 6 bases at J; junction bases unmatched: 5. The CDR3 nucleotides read TGTGCCTGGAGGGGGGACAGGGTAAATGGCTACACCTTC. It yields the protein CAWRGDRVNGYTF. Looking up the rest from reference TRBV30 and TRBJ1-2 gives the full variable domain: SQTIHQWPATLVQPVGSPLSLECTVEGTSNPNLYWYRQAAGRGLQLLFYSVGIGQISSEVPQNLSASRPQDRQFILSSKKLLLSDSGFYLCAWRGDRVNGYTFGSGTRLTVV.

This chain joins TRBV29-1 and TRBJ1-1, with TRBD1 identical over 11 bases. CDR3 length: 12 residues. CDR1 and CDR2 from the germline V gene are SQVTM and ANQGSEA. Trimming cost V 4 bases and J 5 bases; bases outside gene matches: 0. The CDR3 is CSVGDRGTEAFF. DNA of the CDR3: TGCAGCGTTGGGGACAGGGGGACTGAAGCTTTCTTT.

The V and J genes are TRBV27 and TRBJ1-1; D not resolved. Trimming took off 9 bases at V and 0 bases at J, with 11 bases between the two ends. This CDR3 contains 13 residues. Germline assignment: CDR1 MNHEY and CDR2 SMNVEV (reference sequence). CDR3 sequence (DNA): TGTGCCAGTAGGGCCCTCATGAACACTGAAGCTTTCTTT. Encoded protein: CASRALMNTEAFF.

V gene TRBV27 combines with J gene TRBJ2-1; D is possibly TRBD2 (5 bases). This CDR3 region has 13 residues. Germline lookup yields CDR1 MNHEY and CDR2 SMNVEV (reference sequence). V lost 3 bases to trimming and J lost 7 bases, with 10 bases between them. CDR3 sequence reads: CASSLGVPNEQFF. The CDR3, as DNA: TGTGCCAGCAGTTTGGGAGTTCCGAATGAGCAGTTCTTC.

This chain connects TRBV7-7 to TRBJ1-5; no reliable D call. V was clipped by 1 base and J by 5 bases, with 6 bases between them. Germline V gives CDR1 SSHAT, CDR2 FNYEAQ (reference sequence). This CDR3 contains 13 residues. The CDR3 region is CASSLGRDQPQHF. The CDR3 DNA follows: TGTGCCAGCAGCTTAGGTAGGGATCAGCCCCAGCATTTT.

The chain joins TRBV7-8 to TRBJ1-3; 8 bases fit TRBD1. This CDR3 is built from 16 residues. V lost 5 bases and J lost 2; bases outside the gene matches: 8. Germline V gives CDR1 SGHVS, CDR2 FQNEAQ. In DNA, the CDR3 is TGTGCCAGCAGCAATCCCACGACAGGGGCTGGAAACACCATATATTTT. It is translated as CASSNPTTGAGNTIYF.

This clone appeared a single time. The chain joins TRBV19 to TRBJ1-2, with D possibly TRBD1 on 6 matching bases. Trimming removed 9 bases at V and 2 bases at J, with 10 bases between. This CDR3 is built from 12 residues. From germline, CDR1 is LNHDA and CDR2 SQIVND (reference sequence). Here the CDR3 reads CASAQGNYGYTF. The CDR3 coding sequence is TGTGCCAGCGCACAGGGAAACTATGGCTACACCTTC.

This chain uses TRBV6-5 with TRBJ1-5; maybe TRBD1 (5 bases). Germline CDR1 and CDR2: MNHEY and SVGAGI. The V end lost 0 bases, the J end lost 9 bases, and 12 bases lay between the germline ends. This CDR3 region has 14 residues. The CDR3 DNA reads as TGTGCCAGCAGTTACTCGAGGGGCGGGTGGCCCCAGCATTTT. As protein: CASSYSRGGWPQHF.